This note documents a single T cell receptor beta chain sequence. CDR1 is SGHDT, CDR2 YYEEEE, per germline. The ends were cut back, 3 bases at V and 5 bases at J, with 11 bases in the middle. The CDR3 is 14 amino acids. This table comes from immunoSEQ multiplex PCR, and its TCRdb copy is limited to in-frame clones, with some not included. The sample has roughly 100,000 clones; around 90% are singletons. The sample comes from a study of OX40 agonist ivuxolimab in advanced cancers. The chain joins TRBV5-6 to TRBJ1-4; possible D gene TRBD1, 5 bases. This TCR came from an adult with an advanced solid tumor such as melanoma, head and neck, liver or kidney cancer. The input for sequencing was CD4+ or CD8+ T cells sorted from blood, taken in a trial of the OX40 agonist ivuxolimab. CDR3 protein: CASSWDGANEKLFF. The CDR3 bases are TGTGCCAGCAGCTGGGACGGTGCCAATGAAAAACTGTTTTTT.